The 29 T cell receptor beta chains presented below share a single source sample, sequenced in a study of blood T cells in healthy people across ages. PCR was performed a second time for about 6 to 12 cycles using a sample-barcoded 5' primer and a J-beta primer mix. From the 5' RACE reads, TCRdb called clonotypes with MiXCR, one entry per CDR3 protein. Among some 710,000 distinct CDR3 sequences, about half were seen once, and the ten largest hold approximately 18%. The sequenced material came from blood. The receptor set was obtained from a man older than 75 in good health.

The chain employs TRBV30 and TRBJ2-3, with 7 bases that match TRBD2. J gave up 5 bases and V 2 bases, and 7 bases lay outside the gene matches. This CDR3 is built from 14 residues. CDR1 is GTSNPN and CDR2 is SVGIG in the germline V gene (reference sequence). DNA of the CDR3: TGTGCCTGGAGTCAGGGCGGGAGTCTAGATACGCAGTATTTT. Its translation is CAWSQGGSLDTQYF.

This rearrangement joins TRBV5-1 to TRBJ2-5, with TRBD1 as a possible D gene (6 bases). The CDR3 runs 14 residues. V shed 0 bases and J shed 11 bases, with 17 bases lying between them. Germline CDR1 reads SGHRS; CDR2 reads YFSETQ. CDR3 nucleotides: TGCGCCAGCAGCTTGGAGGGCAGGGGCTACGGGCAGTACTTC. This gives the protein CASSLEGRGYGQYF.

The V and J genes are TRBV29-1 and TRBJ2-5, with D unresolved. Between the trimmed V and J ends, which lost 4 bases and 1 base, there was a span of 7 bases. The CDR3 runs 12 residues. Germline V gives CDR1 SQVTM, CDR2 ANQGSEA. The CDR3 spells CSVAAVQETQYF. The CDR3 DNA reads TGCAGCGTTGCGGCTGTCCAAGAGACCCAGTACTTC.

This chain connects TRBV29-1 to TRBJ2-5; 12 bases match TRBD2. The CDR3 sequence is 16 residues long. V lost 6 bases, J lost 2 bases, and 10 bases stayed unmatched. Germline values: CDR1 SQVTM, CDR2 ANQGSEA. This chain's CDR3 is CSVQPQTSGGQETQYF. The CDR3 DNA reads as TGCAGCGTCCAACCTCAGACTAGCGGGGGACAAGAGACCCAGTACTTC.

J is TRBJ2-5 and V is TRBV12-3 or TRBV12-4; TRBD2 might be the D (5 bases). Matching the DNA end better, TRBJ2-7 makes the J call doubtful. The CDR3 is made up of 13 amino acids. CDR3 nucleotide sequence: TGTGCCATCCTAATGTCCTCCGCGGGCGAGCAGTACTTC. Residues: CAILMSSAGEQYF.

The table lists this clonotype with a few counts. The chain joins TRBV9 to TRBJ2-1; TRBD2 agrees at 8 bases. CDR1 is SGDLS, CDR2 YYNGEE, per germline. With 5 bases clipped from V and 9 bases from J, the junction kept 13 bases outside the gene matches. The CDR3 covers 15 residues. The CDR3 nucleotides read TGTGCCAGCAGACCACCCGGGACTAGATCCAGTGAGCAGTTCTTC. Protein: CASRPPGTRSSEQFF.

CDR3 region: CSARGNVGTGTDTQYF. The CDR3 DNA is TGCAGTGCTAGAGGAAATGTCGGGACAGGGACAGATACGCAGTATTTT. The chain links TRBV20-1 to TRBJ2-3, with 9 bases that match TRBD1. The CDR3 is made up of 16 amino acids. The germline V gene encodes CDR1 DFQATT and CDR2 SNEGSKA (reference sequence). J lost 3 bases, V lost 1 base, and 8 bases had no gene match.

The chain couples TRBV20-1 to TRBJ2-3; D is uncertain. The CDR3 contains 15 residues. Germline CDR1 and CDR2: DFQATT and SNEGSKA (reference sequence). The DNA for the CDR3 is TGCAGCCAGACCCCCGCGCAGTATAGCACAGATACGCAGTATTTT. Its translation: CSQTPAQYSTDTQYF.

V is TRBV24-1 and J is TRBJ2-3; the match to TRBD1 covers 10 bases. This CDR3 region has 15 residues. Germline CDR1 is KGHDR and CDR2 is SFDVKD. V dropped 4 bases and J dropped 4; count of bases not matched to a gene: 4. CDR3 coding DNA: TGTGCCACCAGTGAAGGGGACAGGGGTGCAGATACGCAGTATTTT. This encodes CATSEGDRGADTQYF.

In regard to this clonotype: A read error may be the cause here, since a much bigger clone is one base away. The chain has TRBV10-3 and TRBJ2-1; TRBD2 matches at 12 bases. V dropped 10 bases and J dropped 8; count of bases not matched to a gene: 9. Germline lookup yields CDR1 ENHRY and CDR2 SYGVKD. This CDR3 region has 14 residues. The CDR3 spells CATKTSGSNDEQFF. For the CDR3, the DNA is TGTGCCACTAAGACTAGCGGGAGCAACGATGAGCAGTTCTTC.

This clonotype showed up just a few times. V is TRBV5-1 and J is TRBJ2-3; the D is unclear. V gave up 1 base and J gave up 6 bases, with 6 bases separating them. Germline CDR1 SGHRS, CDR2 YFSETQ. CDR3 length: 12 amino acids. The CDR3 bases are TGCGCCAGCAGCTTGACTGATGATACGCAGTATTTT. Encoded protein: CASSLTDDTQYF.

The chain couples TRBV6-6 to TRBJ2-3, with a weak D call TRBD1 (7 bases). In germline, CDR1 is MNHNY, CDR2 SVGAGI (reference sequence). The CDR3 is 16 amino acids. V lost 6 bases and J lost 0, with 16 bases in between. The CDR3 coding sequence is TGTGCCAGCAGACCCACAGGGGAGGCTAGCACAGATACGCAGTATTTT. This encodes CASRPTGEASTDTQYF.

In DNA, the CDR3 is TGTGCCAGCAGCGGACTAGGACACCTCTACGAGCAGTACTTC. Translated, it gives CASSGLGHLYEQYF. The rearrangement uses TRBV28 and TRBJ2-7; 7 bases match TRBD2. V lost 6 bases to trimming and J lost 3 bases; unmatched junction nucleotides: 8. The V gene's germline CDR1 is MDHEN and CDR2 SYDVKM. The CDR3 runs to 14 residues.

The table lists this clonotype with a few counts. This chain uses TRBV12-3 or TRBV12-4 with TRBJ2-7, with 11 bases fitting TRBD2. Trimming at V came to 5 bases and at J to 5 bases, leaving 8 bases not matched to a gene. The CDR3 contains 15 residues. CDR3 amino acids: CASSTGASGRNEQYF. DNA for the CDR3: TGTGCCAGCAGTACTGGGGCTAGCGGGAGGAACGAGCAGTACTTC.

The rearrangement uses TRBV10-3 and TRBJ2-3; D is undetermined. Germline V gene lookup returns CDR1 ENHRY and CDR2 SYGVKD. The V and J ends lost 4 bases and 6 bases respectively, with 11 bases between them. The CDR3 extends over 13 amino acids. The CDR3 spells CAISGSASDTQYF. The CDR3 DNA reads TGTGCCATCAGTGGGTCGGCCTCGGATACGCAGTATTTT.

The CDR3 bases are TGCGCCAGCAGCCAAGATCGGGGGCAGGGGGTGAACACAGATACGCAGTATTTT. It is translated as CASSQDRGQGVNTDTQYF. V is TRBV4-1 and J is TRBJ2-3, with D possibly matching TRBD1 (7 bases). The CDR3 is 18 amino acids. The germline CDR1 and CDR2 sequences are MGHRA and YSYEKL. V was clipped by 0 bases and J by 2 bases, with 18 bases between them.

Concerning this clonotype: A much larger clone differs from this one at a single base, so this may be a read error. The rearrangement joins TRBV7-2 to TRBJ1-2, with D unclear. CDR1 SGHTA and CDR2 FQGNSA come from the germline V gene. The CDR3 spans 14 residues. The CDR3 sequence is CAGSLDKARHGYTF. The CDR3 bases are TGTGCCGGCAGCTTAGATAAGGCCCGCCATGGCTACACCTTC.

The chain couples TRBV5-1 to TRBJ2-7, with 7 bases aligning to TRBD1. The germline V gene has CDR1 SGHRS and CDR2 YFSETQ. The CDR3 contains 15 residues. After removal of 4 bases from V and 0 bases from J, the junction contained 7 bases not matched to a gene. The CDR3 coding sequence is TGCGCCAGCAGCGGACCGGGACAGAGCTCCTACGAGCAGTACTTC. This codes for CASSGPGQSSYEQYF.

This clonotype was seen a few times. The rearrangement joins TRBV7-8 to TRBJ1-1; 9 bases align to TRBD1. The CDR3 extends over 15 amino acids. CDR1 and CDR2 (germline): SGHVS, FQNEAQ. The trim removed 0 bases at V and 10 bases at J, leaving 9 bases unmatched. The DNA of the CDR3 is TGTGCCAGCAGCTTAGCGACGGGACAGGGTTGGGGAGCTTTCTTT. Translation gives CASSLATGQGWGAFF.

This clonotype occurred a few times. The genes are TRBV6-4 and TRBJ1-1; D ambiguous. Germline V gene lookup returns CDR1 MRHNA and CDR2 SNTAGT. The CDR3 sequence is 13 residues long. V was pared by 6 bases and J by 1 base, with 9 bases between. The CDR3 DNA sequence: TGTGCCAGCAGGGAGAGGGCGAACACTGAAGCTTTCTTT. Its protein is CASRERANTEAFF.

A few counts support this clonotype. The chain carries TRBV7-2 and TRBJ1-4; 9 nucleotides agree with TRBD1. Germline values: CDR1 SGHTA, CDR2 FQGNSA. The CDR3 spans 15 residues. With V trimmed by 2 bases and J by 6 bases, 4 bases remained unmatched. CDR3 bases: TGTGCCAGCAGCTTATGGGGACAGGGATATGAAAAACTGTTTTTT. This sequence encodes CASSLWGQGYEKLFF.

In the case of this clonotype: Compared with germline, one end of the junction differs, possibly owing to a read error. The chain links TRBV7-2 to TRBJ2-7, with D perhaps being TRBD1 or TRBD2 (5 bases each). Germline V gene lookup returns CDR1 SGHTA and CDR2 FQGNSA. The CDR3 has 14 amino acids. CDR3 sequence (DNA): TGTGCCAGCGGCTTACGGGGCGGCAACTACGAGCAGTACTTC. It translates to CASGLRGGNYEQYF.

Note on this clonotype: At one boundary the junction diverges from the germline segment, which might be a read error. The chain has TRBV6-5 and TRBJ2-4, with 10 bases lining up with TRBD2. The end of the DNA is better explained by TRBJ2-7, so the J call may be wrong. The germline CDR1 and CDR2 sequences are MNHEY and SVGAGI. This CDR3 is 15 amino acids long. The CDR3 DNA sequence: TGTACCAGCAGAAGCGGGAGGGCCCTGCTGGGCGAGCAGTACTTC. It yields the protein CTSRSGRALLGEQYF.

The chain joins TRBV5-1 to TRBJ2-2; D unclear. This CDR3 comprises 13 residues. Trimming cost V 5 bases and J 0 bases, with 5 bases left between them. CDR1 is SGHRS, CDR2 YFSETQ, per germline. The CDR3 loop reads CASSKTNTGELFF. The CDR3 DNA sequence: TGCGCCAGCAGTAAAACGAACACCGGGGAGCTGTTTTTT.

V is TRBV20-1 and J is TRBJ2-7; 7 bases align to TRBD2. V shed 3 bases and J 2 bases; nucleotides not matched to a gene: 7. The CDR3 extends over 14 amino acids. Germline V gene data show CDR1 as DFQATT and CDR2 as SNEGSKA (reference sequence). CDR3 in DNA: TGCAGTGCTAGGCGGAGCGGGGCAACCTACGAGCAGTACTTC. This codes for CSARRSGATYEQYF.

The rearrangement links TRBV12-3 or TRBV12-4 to TRBJ2-3, with D uncertain. This CDR3 has 16 amino acids. Trimming stripped 1 base from V and 0 bases from J, with 11 bases between. CDR3 in DNA: TGTGCCAGCAGTTTAGGGCAATTAGGGAGCACAGATACGCAGTATTTT. Its protein is CASSLGQLGSTDTQYF.

Ten or more counts support this clonotype. The CDR3 DNA is TGTGCCAGCAGCCAAGAGTCCAGGGACCTGGCCCAGTACTTC. Amino acid sequence: CASSQESRDLAQYF. V is TRBV4-2 and J is TRBJ2-5; D assignment may be TRBD1 or TRBD2 (5 bases each). Germline CDR1 is LGHNA and CDR2 is YNFKEQ. The CDR3 has 14 residues. V was shortened by 0 bases and J by 9 bases, with 14 bases between the two germline ends.

V is TRBV29-1 and J is TRBJ2-5, with D perhaps matching TRBD2 (5 bases). CDR3 length: 13 residues. V was clipped by 4 bases and J by 2 bases, with 11 bases between them. Germline V gene data show CDR1 as SQVTM and CDR2 as ANQGSEA. The CDR3 sequence is CSVAIAPQETQYF. The CDR3, as DNA: TGCAGCGTTGCCATAGCGCCACAAGAGACCCAGTACTTC.

CDR3 protein: CARARNCRVGCEQYF. CDR3 sequence (DNA): TGTGCCAGGGCCCGCAATTGCAGGGTAGGCTGCGAGCAGTACTTC. The chain combines TRBV12-3 or TRBV12-4 with TRBJ2-4; weak D call: TRBD1 (5 bases). The DNA end lines up better with TRBJ2-7; the J call may be wrong. This CDR3 comprises 15 residues.